This T cell receptor (beta chain) was obtained from a study of CD4+ T cells in melanoma. As concerns this clone: Its matching antigen is unknown.

Using immunoSEQ multiplex PCR, the repertoire was profiled, and TCRdb retains in-frame clones only, with some absent. In the table there are 110,000 to 150,000 clones, around 90% of which are singletons. The CDR3 runs 12 residues. Trimming took 4 bases from V and 8 from J, leaving 11 bases between them. Germline V lookup: CDR1 SGHVS, CDR2 FQNEAQ. Findings and limits, study-wide: Neoantigen-specific CD4+ T cells in melanoma reportedly had diverse differentiation states. CD8+ T cell, macrophage and B cell function reportedly correlated with neoantigen-specific CD4+ T cells.

The chain combines TRBV7-8 with TRBJ1-1; D ambiguous. This TCR came from a human donor with melanoma. The CDR3 loop is CASSYPPGEAFF. In DNA form, the CDR3 reads TGTGCCAGCAGCTACCCGCCGGGAGAAGCTTTCTTT. Filled out from reference TRBV7-8 and TRBJ1-1, the complete variable domain reads GAGVSQSPRYKVAKRGQDVALRCDPISGHVSLFWYQQALGQGPEFLTYFQNEAQLDKSGLPSDRFFAERPEGSVSTLKIQRTQQEDSAVYLCASSYPPGEAFFGQGTRLTVV.